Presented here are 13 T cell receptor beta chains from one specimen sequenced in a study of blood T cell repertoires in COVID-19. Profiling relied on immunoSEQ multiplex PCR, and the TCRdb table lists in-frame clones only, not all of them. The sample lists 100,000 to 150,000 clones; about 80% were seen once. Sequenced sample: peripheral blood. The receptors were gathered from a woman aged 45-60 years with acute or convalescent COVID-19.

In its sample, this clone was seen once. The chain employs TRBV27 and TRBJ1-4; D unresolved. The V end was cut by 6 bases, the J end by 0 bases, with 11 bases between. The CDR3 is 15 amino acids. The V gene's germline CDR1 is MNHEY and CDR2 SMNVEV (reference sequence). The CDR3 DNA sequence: TGTGCCAGCAGGGCTTCCGGGACAACTAATGAAAAACTGTTTTTT. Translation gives CASRASGTTNEKLFF.

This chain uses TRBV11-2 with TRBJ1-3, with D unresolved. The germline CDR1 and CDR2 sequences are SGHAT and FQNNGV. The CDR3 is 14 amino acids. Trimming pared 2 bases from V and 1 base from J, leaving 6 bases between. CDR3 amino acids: CASSLKTSGNTIYF. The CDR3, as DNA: TGTGCCAGCAGCTTAAAGACTTCTGGAAACACCATATATTTT.

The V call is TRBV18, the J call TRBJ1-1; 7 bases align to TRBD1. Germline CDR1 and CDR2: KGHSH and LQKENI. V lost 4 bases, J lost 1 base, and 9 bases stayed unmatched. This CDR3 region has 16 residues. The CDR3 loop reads CASSLNPGTANTEAFF. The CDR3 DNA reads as TGTGCCAGCTCACTAAACCCCGGGACAGCGAACACTGAAGCTTTCTTT. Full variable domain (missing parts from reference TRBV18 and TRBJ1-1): NAGVMQNPRHLVRRRGQEARLRCSPMKGHSHVYWYRQLPEEGLKFMVYLQKENIIDESGMPKERFSAEFPKEGPSILRIQQVVRGDSAAYFCASSLNPGTANTEAFFGQGTRLTVV.

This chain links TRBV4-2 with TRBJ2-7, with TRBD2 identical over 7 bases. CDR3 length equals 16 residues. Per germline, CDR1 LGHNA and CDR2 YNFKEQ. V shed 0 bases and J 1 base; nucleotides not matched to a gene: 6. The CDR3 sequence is CASSQDLGGGSYEQYF. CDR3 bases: TGTGCCAGCAGCCAAGATCTAGGCGGGGGTTCCTACGAGCAGTACTTC.

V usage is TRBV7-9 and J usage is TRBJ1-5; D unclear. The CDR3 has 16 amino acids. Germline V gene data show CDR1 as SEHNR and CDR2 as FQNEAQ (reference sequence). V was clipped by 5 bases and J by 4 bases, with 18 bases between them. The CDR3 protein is CASSLWSGNGNQPQHF. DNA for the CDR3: TGTGCCAGCAGCCTGTGGAGTGGCAACGGAAATCAGCCCCAGCATTTT.

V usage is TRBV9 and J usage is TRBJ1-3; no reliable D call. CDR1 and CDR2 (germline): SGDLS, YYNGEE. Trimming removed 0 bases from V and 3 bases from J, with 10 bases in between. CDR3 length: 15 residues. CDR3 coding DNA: TGTGCCAGCAGCGTAGCCTTGGGAGTTGGAAACACCATATATTTT. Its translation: CASSVALGVGNTIYF.

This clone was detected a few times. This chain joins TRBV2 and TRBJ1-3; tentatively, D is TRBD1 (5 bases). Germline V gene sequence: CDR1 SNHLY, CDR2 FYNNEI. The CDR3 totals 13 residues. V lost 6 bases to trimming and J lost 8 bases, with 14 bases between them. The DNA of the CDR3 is TGTGCCAGCAGCCTGACCCGACAGCACACCATATATTTT. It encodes CASSLTRQHTIYF. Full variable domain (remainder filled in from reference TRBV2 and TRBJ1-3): EPEVTQTPSHQVTQMGQEVILRCVPISNHLYFYWYRQILGQKVEFLVSFYNNEISEKSEIFDDQFSVERPDGSNFTLKIRSTKLEDSAMYFCASSLTRQHTIYFGEGSWLTVV.

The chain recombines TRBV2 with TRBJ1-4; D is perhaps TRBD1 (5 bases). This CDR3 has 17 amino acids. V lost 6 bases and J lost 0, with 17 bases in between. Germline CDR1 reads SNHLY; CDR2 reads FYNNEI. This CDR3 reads CASRDPADTATNEKLFF. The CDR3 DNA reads TGTGCCAGCAGGGACCCGGCGGACACGGCAACTAATGAAAAACTGTTTTTT. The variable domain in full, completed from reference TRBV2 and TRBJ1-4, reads EPEVTQTPSHQVTQMGQEVILRCVPISNHLYFYWYRQILGQKVEFLVSFYNNEISEKSEIFDDQFSVERPDGSNFTLKIRSTKLEDSAMYFCASRDPADTATNEKLFFGSGTQLSVL.

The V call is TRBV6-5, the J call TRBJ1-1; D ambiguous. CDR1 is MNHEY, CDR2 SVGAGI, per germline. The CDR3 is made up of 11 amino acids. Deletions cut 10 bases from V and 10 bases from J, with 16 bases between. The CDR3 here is CAILTGELAFF. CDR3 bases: TGTGCCATCCTTACCGGGGAATTAGCTTTCTTT.

The CDR3 DNA reads as TGTGCCAGCAGTGGGGCCGATTACAATGAGCAGTTCTTC. Its translation is CASSGADYNEQFF. The chain combines TRBV2 with TRBJ2-1; no clear D. In germline, CDR1 is SNHLY, CDR2 FYNNEI. The CDR3 runs to 13 residues. V was clipped by 4 bases and J by 4 bases, with 8 bases between them.

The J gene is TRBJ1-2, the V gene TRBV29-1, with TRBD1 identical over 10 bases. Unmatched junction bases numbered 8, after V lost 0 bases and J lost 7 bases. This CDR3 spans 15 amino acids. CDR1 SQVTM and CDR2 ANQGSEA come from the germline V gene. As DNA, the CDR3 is TGCAGCGTTGAAGAAAAGACAGGGGGCGTTCGTGGCTACACCTTC. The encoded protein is CSVEEKTGGVRGYTF.

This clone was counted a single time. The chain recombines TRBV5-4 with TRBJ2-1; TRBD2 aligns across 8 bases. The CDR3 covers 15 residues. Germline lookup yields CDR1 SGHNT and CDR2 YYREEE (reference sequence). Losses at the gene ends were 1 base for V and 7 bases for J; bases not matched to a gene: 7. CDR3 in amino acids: CASSLSGGAWNEQFF. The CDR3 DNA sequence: TGTGCCAGCAGCTTGTCCGGGGGGGCCTGGAATGAGCAGTTCTTC.

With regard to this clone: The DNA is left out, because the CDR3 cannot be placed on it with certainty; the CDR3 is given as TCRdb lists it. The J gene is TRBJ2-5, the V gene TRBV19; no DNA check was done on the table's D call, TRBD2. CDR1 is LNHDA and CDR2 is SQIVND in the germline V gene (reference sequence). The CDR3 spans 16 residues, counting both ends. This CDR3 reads CASTSGGGGASETQYF.